These T cell receptor beta chains were read from a single sample in a study of shared clonotypes between healthy human individuals. Libraries were prepared by immunoSEQ multiplex PCR; TCRdb keeps only in-frame clonotypes and omits some of them. In the table there are approximately 740,000 clones, 74% of which are singletons. The sequencing input was memory CD4+ T cells sorted from blood. Every receptor here comes from a woman in her twenties or thirties in good health. Both conserved end residues are part of each CDR3. The D gene is left open where the match is weak.

V	D	J	CDR3	DNA
TRBV28	NA	TRBJ1-2	CASRAQSNYGYTF	TGTGCCAGCAGGGCGCAGAGTAACTATGGCTACACCTTC
TRBV28	TRBD1	TRBJ1-1	CASSLAGGGTEAFF	TGTGCCAGCAGTTTAGCAGGGGGAGGGACTGAAGCTTTCTTT
TRBV28	TRBD1	TRBJ1-6	CASSLDRTNSPLHF	TGTGCCAGCAGTTTGGACAGGACAAATTCACCCCTCCACTTT
TRBV28	TRBD2	TRBJ2-1	CASSSPLAGNYNEQFF	TGTGCCAGCAGTAGCCCACTAGCGGGGAATTACAATGAGCAGTTCTTC
TRBV30	TRBD2	TRBJ2-1	CAWSLRAKKSGLAESYNEQFF	TGTGCCTGGAGTCTCCGCGCGAAAAAATCAGGACTAGCGGAATCCTACAATGAGCAGTTCTTC
TRBV28	NA	TRBJ2-3	CASSLWAGARSDTQYF	TGTGCCAGCAGTTTATGGGCGGGGGCCAGATCAGATACGCAGTATTTT
TRBV6-4	TRBD2	TRBJ2-1	CASGGLAGKQTYNEQFF	TGTGCCAGCGGCGGTCTAGCGGGAAAACAGACCTACAATGAGCAGTTCTTC
TRBV2	NA	TRBJ2-3	CASSDEKVDTQYF	TGTGCCAGCAGTGACGAGAAAGTAGATACGCAGTATTTT
TRBV4-2	NA	TRBJ1-2	CASSQEGGQHYGYTF	TGTGCCAGCAGCCAAGAAGGGGGGCAGCACTATGGCTACACCTTC
TRBV6-1	TRBD1	TRBJ1-4	CASRYTGGGEKLFF	TGTGCCAGCAGGTACACAGGGGGAGGTGAAAAACTGTTTTTT
TRBV19	NA	TRBJ1-5	CASSRQESNQPQHF	TGTGCCAGTAGTCGGCAGGAGAGCAATCAGCCCCAGCATTTT
TRBV7-9	NA	TRBJ2-5	CASSLSQVQETQYF	TGTGCCAGCAGCTTATCACAGGTACAAGAGACCCAGTACTTC